This is a list of T cell receptor beta chains from one sample in a study of T cell responses to AZD1222 COVID-19 vaccine. Assay: immunoSEQ multiplex PCR; the TCRdb copy retains only in-frame clones and omits some. The top ten hold around 3.3% of the sample, which has 90,000 to 120,000 clones, approximately 90% seen once. The sample consisted of peripheral blood, taken on day 0 of MenACWY control vaccination. The source is an adult in good health. Each CDR3 is given with its conserved first and last residue. A D gene is named only where the DNA matches it firmly. The size of a clone is reported for some rows only, either as once, few or many, or as a class for expanded clones.

V	size	D	J	DNA	CDR3
TRBV4-1	.	.	TRBJ1-4	TGCGCCAGCAGCCGCGTGACGGCAACTAATGAAAAACTGTTTTTT	CASSRVTATNEKLFF
TRBV4-2	.	.	TRBJ1-5	TGTGCCAGCAGCCCGGGGGGGGCCGTAAAGACAAATAGCAATCAGCCCCAGCATTTT	CASSPGGAVKTNSNQPQHF
TRBV11-3	.	.	TRBJ2-1	TGTGCCAGCAGCCCGTCTCCACAGGATGAGCAGTTCTTC	CASSPSPQDEQFF
TRBV3-1/TRBV3-2	.	.	TRBJ2-4	TGTGCCAGCAGCCAAGCTGGGGCCAAAAACATTCAGTACTTC	CASSQAGAKNIQYF
TRBV2	.	.	TRBJ1-4	TGTGCCAGCAGTGAAGCGCTAGGGGGTCGCGGTGAAAAACTGTTTTTT	CASSEALGGRGEKLFF
TRBV28	once	TRBD1	TRBJ1-2	TGTGCCAGCAGTTTATCGCAGGGGGCCAATGGCTACACCTTC	CASSLSQGANGYTF
TRBV7-9	.	TRBD1	TRBJ1-6	TGTGCCAGCAGCCGGGACAGAAGCTCCTATAATTCACCCCTCCACTTT	CASSRDRSSYNSPLHF
TRBV5-3	.	TRBD1	TRBJ1-2	TGTGCCAGAAGCCCCTCCCCCTCGAGGGGGCAGACCTATGGCTACACCTTC	CARSPSPSRGQTYGYTF
TRBV9	.	TRBD1	TRBJ1-3	TGTGCCAGCAGCCCGACCCGGACAGGCAGCTCTGGAAACACCATATATTTT	CASSPTRTGSSGNTIYF
TRBV5-1	.	.	TRBJ1-6	TGCGCCAGCAGCTTGGGAAGCTCCTATAATTCACCCCTCCACTTT	CASSLGSSYNSPLHF
TRBV5-1	.	.	TRBJ2-3	TGCGCCAGCAGCTTGGAAGCGCGGCCCGGCACAGATACGCAGTATTTT	CASSLEARPGTDTQYF
TRBV5-1	.	.	TRBJ2-6	TGCGCCAGCAGCTTGGCCCCCAGCTCTGGGGCCAACGTCCTGACTTTC	CASSLAPSSGANVLTF
TRBV2	.	TRBD1	TRBJ1-2	TGTGCCATCGACCCGGACAGGCTCCGTTATGGCTACACCTTC	CAIDPDRLRYGYTF
TRBV2	.	.	TRBJ1-5	TGTGCCAGCAGTGAAAAGGATTTCCTTAGCAATCAGCCCCAGCATTTT	CASSEKDFLSNQPQHF
TRBV7-2	.	TRBD1	TRBJ2-7	TGTGCCAGCAGCCCAGACAGGGATACCTACGAGCAGTACTTC	CASSPDRDTYEQYF
TRBV4-1	.	.	TRBJ2-5	TGCGCCAGCAGCCAAACACAGGGGGGGGAGACCCAGTACTTC	CASSQTQGGETQYF
TRBV5-1	.	.	TRBJ1-3	TGCGCCAGCAGCTTGGAATCGGGGTACAGCCCGCATTTT	CASSLESGYSPHF
TRBV7-8	.	.	TRBJ1-4	TGTGCCAGCAGCTTAGTAGGGCGGGCGGCTAATGAAAAACTGTTTTTT	CASSLVGRAANEKLFF
TRBV5-1	.	.	TRBJ2-4	TGCGCCAGCAGCTTGGTCCCAGGGAGGGGGCCAAAAAACATTCAGTACTTC	CASSLVPGRGPKNIQYF
TRBV2	.	.	TRBJ2-2	TGTGCCAGCACCACCGACGGACACACCGGGGAGCTGTTTTTT	CASTTDGHTGELFF
TRBV30	.	.	TRBJ2-2	TGTGCCTGGAGTGTAGATGGGAACGCCGGGGAGCTGTTTTTT	CAWSVDGNAGELFF
TRBV4-2	.	.	TRBJ1-1	TGTGCCAGCAGCCAAGAAGTCGGGGGGGCGCCTTCCCAGAAAGCTTTCTTT	CASSQEVGGAPSQKAFF
TRBV7-2	.	.	TRBJ2-3	TGTGCCAGCAGCCCACAGGACAGCTTAGCAGATACGCAGTATTTT	CASSPQDSLADTQYF
TRBV5-5	.	.	TRBJ1-1	TGTGCCAGCAGCTTGCGGGGCATGAACACTGAAGCTTTCTTT	CASSLRGMNTEAFF
TRBV10-3	.	TRBD1	TRBJ1-1	TGTGCCACACAGGGGGCGATCACTGAAGCTTTCTTT	CATQGAITEAFF
TRBV6-5	.	.	TRBJ2-3	TGTGCCAGCCAGGTTGGGCCCTCGGATACGCAGTATTTT	CASQVGPSDTQYF
TRBV20-1	.	.	TRBJ2-1	TGCAGTGCTAGAGATAGTCGTGAGCAGTTCTTC	CSARDSREQFF
TRBV27	.	.	TRBJ1-6	TGTGCCAGCAGTTTAGAGTGGACATCTTATTCACCCCTCCACTTT	CASSLEWTSYSPLHF
TRBV2	once	.	TRBJ1-2	TGTGCCAGCAGCCCCACGTTCGGGAATGGCTACACCTTC	CASSPTFGNGYTF
TRBV5-5	.	TRBD1	TRBJ1-1	TGTGCCAGCAGCTTAACAGGGGGCTTGTACACTGAAGCTTTCTTT	CASSLTGGLYTEAFF
TRBV12-3/TRBV12-4	.	.	TRBJ1-2	TGTGCCAGCAGTTTATGGGATAACTATGGCTACACCTTC	CASSLWDNYGYTF
TRBV5-1	.	.	TRBJ2-2	TGCGCCAGCAGCTTAGGACAGCGAACTACCGGGGAGCTGTTTTTT	CASSLGQRTTGELFF
TRBV2	.	TRBD2	TRBJ2-1	TGTGCCAGCAGCTTCCCCTCCGAAAGGACTAGCGGGGGGCCCAACAATGAGCAGTTCTTC	CASSFPSERTSGGPNNEQFF
TRBV18	.	.	TRBJ1-1	TGTGCCAGCTCTCCGCCCGATTTCGGGGGATATACTGAAGCTTTCTTT	CASSPPDFGGYTEAFF
TRBV30	.	.	TRBJ1-2	TGTGCCTGGAGTCGGCAAACGGGGGGCTACACCTTC	CAWSRQTGGYTF
TRBV27	once	TRBD1	TRBJ2-7	TGTGCCAGCAGTTTATTTAGGCCGGACAGGCGAGACTCCTACGAGCAGTACTTC	CASSLFRPDRRDSYEQYF
TRBV29-1	few	.	TRBJ1-5	TGCAGCGTTGCCTCAGGGAGGGGGAACAATCAGCCCCAGCATTTT	CSVASGRGNNQPQHF
TRBV18	.	.	TRBJ2-6	TGTGCCAGCTCACCACAGGTTCCCGGGGCCAACGTCCTGACTTTC	CASSPQVPGANVLTF
TRBV2	.	TRBD2	TRBJ2-1	TGTGCCAGCAGTAGCGGGGGGGCGGTCAATGAGCAGTTCTTC	CASSSGGAVNEQFF
TRBV27	.	.	TRBJ2-7	TGTGCCAGCAGTTTGAAGGGACGGGAACGGTACGAGCAGTACTTC	CASSLKGRERYEQYF
TRBV6-5	.	.	TRBJ1-2	TGTGCCAGCAGTTACTCCCTATCGGGGGAGCACTATGGCTACACCTTC	CASSYSLSGEHYGYTF
TRBV4-1	once	TRBD2	TRBJ2-5	TGCGCCAGCAGCCAAGAGGGAGGACTAGCGGCCCACCAAGAGACCCAGTACTTC	CASSQEGGLAAHQETQYF
TRBV24-1	once	.	TRBJ1-5	TGTGCCACCAGGGCTCGGGTCAATCAGCCCCAGCATTTT	CATRARVNQPQHF
TRBV6-5	.	.	TRBJ2-5	TGTGCCAGCAGTTATGGGGGTGGGGAGACCCAGTACTTC	CASSYGGGETQYF
TRBV5-4	.	.	TRBJ2-5	TGTGCCAGCAGCCCCCAGGGGACACCTCGAGAGGGCCAGTACTTC	CASSPQGTPREGQYF
TRBV7-9	once	.	TRBJ2-3	TGTGCCAGCATTAAAACAGGGGATACGCAGTATTTT	CASIKTGDTQYF
TRBV10-3	once	.	TRBJ2-6	TGTGCCATCAGTGAGGCATCCCGCCGTACTGGGGCCAACGTCCTGACTTTC	CAISEASRRTGANVLTF
TRBV11-2	.	.	TRBJ2-7	TGTGCCAGCAGCCGGATTGGTATGAGTTATTCCTACGAGCAGTACTTC	CASSRIGMSYSYEQYF
TRBV30	.	.	TRBJ1-3	TGTGCCTTCGCCGGGACTCCGGGGGGAAACACCATATATTTT	CAFAGTPGGNTIYF
TRBV28	.	TRBD1	TRBJ1-6	TGTGCCAGCACAGGGGGCTCCTATAATTCACCCCTCCACTTT	CASTGGSYNSPLHF
TRBV6-5	once	.	TRBJ1-2	TGTGCCAGCAGACCCCGGGGAAACGACCGGGGCTACACCTTC	CASRPRGNDRGYTF
TRBV2	once	TRBD2	TRBJ2-5	TGTGCCAGCAGTGAAGAGGATAGCGGGGGGGAGACCCAGTACTTC	CASSEEDSGGETQYF